Presented here are 12 T cell receptor delta chains from one specimen sequenced in a study of Vδ1+ human thymocytes. The study, taken as a whole, reports: Thymic TRG and TRD repertoires appeared highly polyclonal, with Gaussian CDR3 length distributions.

RNA was extracted from the cells and then reverse transcribed. The CDR3 regions were amplified by multiplex PCR from V-gene primers to a constant-region primer. TCRdb redid the clone calls on the multiplex PCR reads with CATT. Among around 60,000 delta-chain clones, over 13% were seen once, and the ten largest hold under 0.5%. No antigen is known for these receptors. Sequencing was performed on Vdelta1+ gamma-delta thymocytes from the thymus. Subset meaning: FACS-sorted CD3+ TCRalphabeta- TCRVdelta1+ TCRVdelta2- thymocytes. All receptors come from a girl under three years old who had congenital heart surgery.

The chain combines TRDV1 with TRDJ1; 9 nucleotides agree with TRDD2. J was trimmed by 0 bases and V by 0 bases; bases with no gene match: 17. Germline V gives CDR1 TSWWSYY, CDR2 QGS. This CDR3 comprises 21 residues. The CDR3 reads CALGELRPSYEWGPYTDKLIF. CDR3 nucleotide sequence: TGTGCTCTTGGGGAACTCCGCCCTTCCTACGAGTGGGGGCCTTACACCGATAAACTCATCTTT.

This clone was observed a few times. This chain joins TRDV1 and TRDJ1; TRDD3 aligns across 12 bases. CDR1 and CDR2 (germline): TSWWSYY, QGS. The CDR3 contains 22 residues. After removal of 0 bases from V and 3 bases from J, the junction contained 20 bases not matched to a gene. Here the CDR3 DNA reads TGTGCTCTTGGGGAACTAGAAAGGGCGCTGAGTACTGGGGGATACTACCCCGATAAACTCATCTTT. This translates into CALGELERALSTGGYYPDKLIF.

The chain links TRDV1 to TRDJ1; 9 nucleotides match TRDD3. The CDR3 covers 18 residues. V gave up 0 bases and J gave up 11 bases; unmatched junction bases: 19. Per the germline V gene, CDR1 is TSWWSYY and CDR2 is QGS. The CDR3 bases are TGTGCTCTTGGGGAACTCATTCCTACGAGTTGGGGGATAAATGGGCTCATCTTT. This codes for CALGELIPTSWGINGLIF.

Only a few counts were recorded for this clone. V is TRDV1 and J is TRDJ1, with 7 bases that match TRDD3. The germline V gene has CDR1 TSWWSYY and CDR2 QGS. The CDR3 extends over 21 amino acids. V lost 0 bases and J lost 0; bases outside the gene matches: 19. CDR3 nucleotide sequence: TGTGCTCTTGGGGAACTTGCCTCCACCTACTCGGTGGGGGAATACACCGATAAACTCATCTTT. Encoded protein: CALGELASTYSVGEYTDKLIF.

The sample holds a few counts of this clone. This chain links TRDV1 with TRDJ1, with TRDD3 matching 7 bases. Germline values: CDR1 TSWWSYY, CDR2 QGS. The CDR3 extends over 18 amino acids. The V segment lost 4 bases and the J segment 3 bases; nucleotides outside the gene matches: 17. The CDR3 nucleotides are TGTGCTCTTGGGGGAAGTCCTAGAGCTGGGGGTAAATCCGATAAACTCATCTTT. Encoded protein: CALGGSPRAGGKSDKLIF.

The chain links TRDV1 to TRDJ1; TRDD3 aligns across 7 bases. Germline-derived CDR1 and CDR2 are TSWWSYY and QGS. The CDR3 runs to 21 residues. V shed 6 bases and J 3 bases; nucleotides not matched to a gene: 28. CDR3 region: CALGPRVLYDGGDPTPDKLIF. CDR3 DNA sequence: TGTGCTCTTGGACCCAGGGTCCTGTATGATGGGGGAGACCCCACACCCGATAAACTCATCTTT.

This clone was seen a few times. This chain uses TRDV1 with TRDJ1; possible D gene TRDD3, 6 bases. With 0 bases removed from V and 0 bases from J, the gap between germline ends came to 20 bases. CDR3 length: 19 residues. CDR1 TSWWSYY and CDR2 QGS come from the germline V gene. The DNA for the CDR3 is TGTGCTCTTGGGGAACTGAGGATGAAAGGGGGACGGTACACCGATAAACTCATCTTT. As protein: CALGELRMKGGRYTDKLIF.

This clone has more than one count but fewer than ten. The chain links TRDV2 to TRDJ1; the match to TRDD3 covers 7 bases. Trimming took 1 base from V and 1 from J; bases not matched to a gene: 14. The CDR3 contains 18 residues. Germline CDR1 GEAIGNYY, CDR2 EKD. The CDR3 bases are TGTGCCTGTGACACTTTGTACTGGGGTCCATTCCGCACCGATAAACTCATCTTT. This gives the protein CACDTLYWGPFRTDKLIF.

This clone was detected only a few times. It is unclear where the CDR3 begins or ends on the DNA, so no DNA is shown, and the CDR3 is as TCRdb lists it. This chain links TRAV29/DV5 with TRDJ1; TRDD3 was called by the table and not checked on the DNA. Per germline, CDR1 NSMFDY and CDR2 ISSIKDK. Inclusive of both ends, the CDR3 amounts to 25 amino acids. The CDR3 region is CSVLLCSKMLAYISLGDTYTDKLIF.

This clone was seen only a few times. The chain links TRDV1 to TRDJ1; D is uncertain. The CDR3 is made up of 13 amino acids. Looked up from germline, CDR1 is TSWWSYY and CDR2 is QGS. Trimming removed 3 bases at V and 5 bases at J, with 10 bases between. The CDR3 nucleotides read TGTGCTCTTGGGGACCCAACAGTAGATAAACTCATCTTT. Amino acids: CALGDPTVDKLIF.

This clone has only a few counts. This chain connects TRDV2 to TRDJ1, with a weak D call TRDD3 (6 bases). The CDR3 runs 16 residues. Trimming took off 3 bases at V and 0 bases at J, with 16 bases between the two ends. The V gene's germline CDR1 is GEAIGNYY and CDR2 EKD. For the CDR3, the DNA is TGTGCCTGTGACGCCGAGGGGGACCAAGACACCGATAAACTCATCTTT. This gives the protein CACDAEGDQDTDKLIF.

This chain links TRDV1 with TRDJ1; a possible D gene is TRDD3 (5 bases). Germline assignment: CDR1 TSWWSYY and CDR2 QGS. Between the trimmed V and J ends, which lost 1 base and 5 bases, there was a span of 32 bases. This CDR3 contains 21 residues. In DNA, the CDR3 is TGTGCTCTTGGGGAACGGCAAGTGAAACCGTGTAGGTACTGGAACTCGGATAAACTCATCTTT. Translating it yields CALGERQVKPCRYWNSDKLIF.